This T cell receptor (beta chain) was profiled in a study of blood T cell repertoires in COVID-19. The CDR3 is 16 amino acids. Per germline, CDR1 SGHTA and CDR2 FQGTGA. The trim removed 5 bases at V and 0 bases at J, leaving 5 bases unmatched. As originally analysed: Counts of nucleated cells, estimated from reference gene primer amplification, were obtained. Sequencing was performed with immunoSEQ multiplex PCR; in TCRdb, only in-frame clones are kept and a portion is missing. V, J and clone size derive from that table, while D and trimming were established from the DNA sequence. The sample comprises roughly 200,000 clones, around nine tenths of which are singletons, and roughly 7.1% rests with the top ten.

J is TRBJ2-4 and V is TRBV7-3, with 9 bases that match TRBD2. Sequenced input: PBMCs or T cells enriched from blood (not recorded which). The clonotype was recovered from a man aged 25-45 years in a cohort exposed to, infected with or recovered from COVID-19 (not recorded which). CDR3 amino acids: CASSAAGGVAKNIQYF. As DNA, the CDR3 is TGTGCCAGCAGCGCGGCGGGAGGGGTAGCCAAAAACATTCAGTACTTC.